This is a list of T cell receptor beta chains from one sample in a study of shared clonotypes between healthy human individuals. Profiled with immunoSEQ multiplex PCR; TCRdb holds only in-frame clones, not every one. Of about 2 million clones listed, 90% to 95% are singletons. Sample: naive CD4+ T cells sorted from blood. The receptors derive from a man aged 18-30 years in good health. The CDR3 runs from the conserved cysteine through the conserved F or W. The order of the fields is V gene, J gene, clone size, D gene, CDR3 length, CDR3 DNA, CDR3 protein. D genes are given only for firm matches. Clone size is given for some rows only: seen once, a few or many times, or a class if the clone is expanded.

V gene: TRBV7-8; J gene: TRBJ1-2; clone size: NA; D gene: TRBD1; CDR3 length: 17; CDR3 DNA: TGTGCCAGCAGCCTAAGACAGGGGGCAGGGGTTAACTATGGCTACACCTTC; CDR3 protein: CASSLRQGAGVNYGYTF
V gene: TRBV6-5; J gene: TRBJ1-1; clone size: NA; D gene: TRBD1; CDR3 length: 15; CDR3 DNA: TGTGCCAGCAGTTTTAACAGGGGCTTGAACACTGAAGCTTTCTTT; CDR3 protein: CASSFNRGLNTEAFF
V gene: TRBV10-3; J gene: TRBJ1-5; clone size: few; D gene: NA; CDR3 length: 13; CDR3 DNA: TGTGCCATCAGTGAGAATAGCAATCAGCCCCAGCATTTT; CDR3 protein: CAISENSNQPQHF
V gene: TRBV2; J gene: TRBJ2-5; clone size: NA; D gene: NA; CDR3 length: 14; CDR3 DNA: TGTGCCAGCAATGGGGGGCTAGGAGGAGAGACCCAGTACTTC; CDR3 protein: CASNGGLGGETQYF
V gene: TRBV2; J gene: TRBJ2-3; clone size: NA; D gene: TRBD2; CDR3 length: 16; CDR3 DNA: TGTGCCAGCACCTCACTTGGACTAGCGCAGAGGGATACGCAGTATTTT; CDR3 protein: CASTSLGLAQRDTQYF
V gene: TRBV30; J gene: TRBJ2-5; clone size: NA; D gene: NA; CDR3 length: 14; CDR3 DNA: TGTGCCTGGAGTCTTACAGGGTTGTTGGAGACCCAGTACTTC; CDR3 protein: CAWSLTGLLETQYF
V gene: TRBV4-3; J gene: TRBJ2-3; clone size: NA; D gene: TRBD2; CDR3 length: 16; CDR3 DNA: TGCGCCAGCAGCCAAGATTTAGCGGGGAGCACAGATACGCAGTATTTT; CDR3 protein: CASSQDLAGSTDTQYF
V gene: TRBV5-1; J gene: TRBJ1-2; clone size: NA; D gene: TRBD1; CDR3 length: 13; CDR3 DNA: TGCGCCAGCAGTGGGACAGGTCTCTATGGCTACACCTTC; CDR3 protein: CASSGTGLYGYTF
V gene: TRBV5-1; J gene: TRBJ1-6; clone size: NA; D gene: TRBD1; CDR3 length: 19; CDR3 DNA: TGCGCCAGCAGCTTGGCTACCGGGACAGCGTCCGGATCTAATTCACCCCTCCACTTT; CDR3 protein: CASSLATGTASGSNSPLHF
V gene: TRBV5-1; J gene: TRBJ2-2; clone size: NA; D gene: NA; CDR3 length: 15; CDR3 DNA: TGCGCCAGCAGCTTGGCGGTGTCCGGGGCCGGGGAGCTGTTTTTT; CDR3 protein: CASSLAVSGAGELFF
V gene: TRBV11-2; J gene: TRBJ1-4; clone size: NA; D gene: NA; CDR3 length: 15; CDR3 DNA: TGTGCCAGCAGGCGAACCGGGACCGCTAATGAAAAACTGTTTTTT; CDR3 protein: CASRRTGTANEKLFF
V gene: TRBV30; J gene: TRBJ1-4; clone size: NA; D gene: TRBD1; CDR3 length: 15; CDR3 DNA: TGTGCCTGGAGTCTACGACAGGGCGTTAATGAAAAACTGTTTTTT; CDR3 protein: CAWSLRQGVNEKLFF
V gene: TRBV18; J gene: TRBJ2-7; clone size: NA; D gene: NA; CDR3 length: 13; CDR3 DNA: TGTGCCAGCTCACGAGCAAACTCCTACGAGCAGTACTTC; CDR3 protein: CASSRANSYEQYF
V gene: TRBV6-1; J gene: TRBJ2-6; clone size: NA; D gene: TRBD1; CDR3 length: 15; CDR3 DNA: TGTGCCAGCAGTGCCGGGACAGCTGGGGCCAACGTCCTGACTTTC; CDR3 protein: CASSAGTAGANVLTF
V gene: TRBV28; J gene: TRBJ1-4; clone size: NA; D gene: NA; CDR3 length: 15; CDR3 DNA: TGTGCCAGCAGTGGGTGGGGGGCCTATAATGAAAAACTGTTTTTT; CDR3 protein: CASSGWGAYNEKLFF
V gene: TRBV28; J gene: TRBJ1-5; clone size: once; D gene: NA; CDR3 length: 13; CDR3 DNA: TGTGCCAGCAGTTTGGGCGGGTTGGGGCCCCAGCATTTT; CDR3 protein: CASSLGGLGPQHF
V gene: TRBV28; J gene: TRBJ2-2; clone size: NA; D gene: NA; CDR3 length: 13; CDR3 DNA: TGTGCCAGCAGTCGACTAGACACCGGGGAGCTGTTTTTT; CDR3 protein: CASSRLDTGELFF
V gene: TRBV5-4; J gene: TRBJ1-4; clone size: NA; D gene: TRBD1; CDR3 length: 14; CDR3 DNA: TGTGCCAGCAGCTTGACAGGGGATAATGAAAAACTGTTTTTT; CDR3 protein: CASSLTGDNEKLFF
V gene: TRBV5-1; J gene: TRBJ1-2; clone size: NA; D gene: TRBD1; CDR3 length: 14; CDR3 DNA: TGCGCCAGCAGCTTGGAGGACAGGGCGTATGGCTACACCTTC; CDR3 protein: CASSLEDRAYGYTF
V gene: TRBV7-2; J gene: TRBJ1-1; clone size: NA; D gene: NA; CDR3 length: 13; CDR3 DNA: TGTGCCAGCAGCGCTAGAGACCGGGAGGAAGCTTTCTTT; CDR3 protein: CASSARDREEAFF
V gene: TRBV20-1; J gene: TRBJ2-7; clone size: NA; D gene: NA; CDR3 length: 11; CDR3 DNA: TGCAGTGCTGAATATTCCTACGAGCAGTACTTC; CDR3 protein: CSAEYSYEQYF
V gene: TRBV5-1; J gene: TRBJ2-3; clone size: NA; D gene: TRBD2; CDR3 length: 18; CDR3 DNA: TGCGCCAGCAGCTCAGAACCAACTAGCGGGGGGATCACAGATACGCAGTATTTT; CDR3 protein: CASSSEPTSGGITDTQYF
V gene: TRBV30; J gene: TRBJ2-5; clone size: NA; D gene: NA; CDR3 length: 10; CDR3 DNA: TGTGCCTGGAGTAGGATCGTCAGTTACTTC; CDR3 protein: CAWSRIVSYF
V gene: TRBV5-1; J gene: TRBJ2-3; clone size: NA; D gene: TRBD2; CDR3 length: 17; CDR3 DNA: TGCGCCAGCCAACCGGGACTAGACCCGATCGGCCCAGATACGCAGTATTTT; CDR3 protein: CASQPGLDPIGPDTQYF
V gene: TRBV6-5; J gene: TRBJ1-1; clone size: NA; D gene: NA; CDR3 length: 14; CDR3 DNA: TGTGCCAGCAGTCCCGATCGACCCGCCGGTGAAGCTTTCTTT; CDR3 protein: CASSPDRPAGEAFF
V gene: TRBV27; J gene: TRBJ1-1; clone size: NA; D gene: NA; CDR3 length: 14; CDR3 DNA: TGTGCCAGCAGTTTATCCTTGGGGAGTACTGAAGCTTTCTTT; CDR3 protein: CASSLSLGSTEAFF
V gene: TRBV10-1; J gene: TRBJ2-7; clone size: NA; D gene: NA; CDR3 length: 14; CDR3 DNA: TGCGCCAGCAGTGAGGGCACTTACTCCTACGAGCAGTACTTC; CDR3 protein: CASSEGTYSYEQYF
V gene: TRBV11-2; J gene: TRBJ2-4; clone size: once; D gene: NA; CDR3 length: 13; CDR3 DNA: TGTGCCAGCAGCTTAAGCGGGAAAAACATTCAGTACTTC; CDR3 protein: CASSLSGKNIQYF
V gene: TRBV7-2; J gene: TRBJ1-3; clone size: NA; D gene: NA; CDR3 length: 13; CDR3 DNA: TGTGCCAGCAGCGCGGGACCTGGAAACACCATATATTTT; CDR3 protein: CASSAGPGNTIYF
V gene: TRBV6-5; J gene: TRBJ2-5; clone size: NA; D gene: TRBD1; CDR3 length: 16; CDR3 DNA: TGTGCCAGCAGTTACGAAGGGACAGGGTGGGGAGAGACCCAGTACTTC; CDR3 protein: CASSYEGTGWGETQYF
V gene: TRBV2; J gene: TRBJ2-7; clone size: NA; D gene: NA; CDR3 length: 14; CDR3 DNA: TGTGCCGGGCGGAGGCAGGACAACTCCTACGAGCAGTACTTC; CDR3 protein: CAGRRQDNSYEQYF
V gene: TRBV5-1; J gene: TRBJ1-6; clone size: NA; D gene: NA; CDR3 length: 18; CDR3 DNA: TGCGCCAGCAGCTTGACCTCAGGGGCGAGAAGCGGGAATTCACCCCTCCACTTT; CDR3 protein: CASSLTSGARSGNSPLHF
V gene: TRBV6-5; J gene: TRBJ1-2; clone size: NA; D gene: NA; CDR3 length: 14; CDR3 DNA: TGTGCCAGCAGTTACGCAGCGTTTTCCCGTGGCTACACCTTC; CDR3 protein: CASSYAAFSRGYTF
V gene: TRBV14; J gene: TRBJ1-4; clone size: NA; D gene: NA; CDR3 length: 13; CDR3 DNA: TGTGCCAGCAGCCACTGGACAGTCGAAAAACTGTTTTTT; CDR3 protein: CASSHWTVEKLFF
V gene: TRBV19; J gene: TRBJ2-7; clone size: NA; D gene: TRBD1; CDR3 length: 16; CDR3 DNA: TGTGCCAGTAGTCCACTGGGACAGGTGAGCTCCTACGAGCAGTACTTC; CDR3 protein: CASSPLGQVSSYEQYF
V gene: TRBV7-8; J gene: TRBJ1-5; clone size: NA; D gene: TRBD1; CDR3 length: 14; CDR3 DNA: TGTGCCAGCAGCTTTGGACAGGTCAATCAGCCCCAGCATTTT; CDR3 protein: CASSFGQVNQPQHF
V gene: TRBV6-5; J gene: TRBJ1-1; clone size: once; D gene: NA; CDR3 length: 15; CDR3 DNA: TGTGCCAGCAGTCGCGGGGGAGCCAAGAACACTGAAGCTTTCTTT; CDR3 protein: CASSRGGAKNTEAFF